The 16 T cell receptor beta chains presented below share a single source sample, sequenced in a study of CD8 T cells in ankylosing spondylitis. TCRdb redid the calling of the 5' RACE reads with MiXCR, one entry per CDR3 protein. The sample lists fewer than 400,000 distinct CDR3 sequences; over 12% were seen once. The sequenced sample was blood, either unsorted or a sorted T cell fraction (not recorded which). All receptors come from a male donor with ankylosing spondylitis or in good health (not recorded which).

This clonotype was observed a handful of times. The chain carries TRBV21-1 and TRBJ2-3; the table gives TRBD2 as D, unverified against the DNA. TRBV21-1 is a listed pseudogene. The CDR3 has 15 residues. The CDR3 bases are TGTGCCAGCACCTCCACGGGGGGCCATACAGATACGCAGTATTTT. Translation: CASTSTGGHTDTQYF.

The J gene is TRBJ1-1, the V gene TRBV27; unclear D gene. The CDR3 extends over 13 amino acids. The germline CDR1 and CDR2 sequences are MNHEY and SMNVEV (reference sequence). V was pared by 6 bases and J by 11 bases, with 19 bases between. In nucleotides, the CDR3 is TGTGCCAGCAGCCCCCCAAGAATCGGGTCGGCTTTCTTT. It codes for CASSPPRIGSAFF.

The V gene is TRBV3-1, the J gene TRBJ2-3, with 7 nucleotides matching TRBD2. CDR1 and CDR2 from the germline V gene are LGHDT and YNNKEL (reference sequence). The CDR3 totals 17 residues. V was pared by 2 bases and J by 5 bases, with 13 bases of the junction left unmatched. CDR3 in DNA: TGTGCCAGCAGCCAACTTCGGGGGGAACGAGGGATAGATACGCAGTATTTT. The encoded protein is CASSQLRGERGIDTQYF.

This clonotype has just a few counts. The chain has TRBV11-2 and TRBJ2-3, with 8 bases lining up with TRBD2. The germline CDR1 and CDR2 sequences are SGHAT and FQNNGV. The CDR3 runs 16 residues. V was clipped by 5 bases and J by 0 bases; unmatched bases: 7. CDR3 loop: CASSPAGGLSTDTQYF. The CDR3 coding sequence is TGTGCCAGCAGCCCCGCGGGGGGCCTCAGCACAGATACGCAGTATTTT.

V gene TRBV10-3 combines with J gene TRBJ2-3; D unresolved. Trimming left V 0 bases short and J 0 bases short, with 10 bases between. Germline V lookup: CDR1 ENHRY, CDR2 SYGVKD. The CDR3 loop spans 16 amino acids. The DNA of the CDR3 is TGTGCCATCAGTGAGTCGGCCGAGATAAGCACAGATACGCAGTATTTT. It is translated as CAISESAEISTDTQYF.

The rearrangement joins TRBV5-1 to TRBJ2-3; TRBD1 agrees at 9 bases. This CDR3 is built from 15 residues. CDR1 and CDR2 (germline): SGHRS, YFSETQ. After removal of 3 bases from V and 3 bases from J, the junction contained 5 bases not matched to a gene. The CDR3 coding sequence is TGCGCCAGCAGCTCCGGGACAGGGAGGACAGATACGCAGTATTTT. It codes for CASSSGTGRTDTQYF.

Ten or more counts support this clonotype. One end of the junction fails to match germline, which may point to a read error. V is TRBV12-3 or TRBV12-4 and J is TRBJ1-1; tentative D call: TRBD1 (5 bases). This CDR3 comprises 14 residues. The CDR3 DNA reads TGTGCTAGCAGCCCTATCAGGGACGTCACTGAAGCTTTCTTT. Protein product: CASSPIRDVTEAFF.

This clonotype was detected only a few times. The gene calls are TRBV12-3 or TRBV12-4 and TRBJ1-2, with a weak D call TRBD1 (5 bases). CDR3 size: 15 residues. V lost 6 bases, J lost 4 bases, and 18 bases lay in between. CDR3 in amino acids: CASSRRTGTGYGYTF. Written as DNA, the CDR3 is TGTGCCAGCAGCCGTCGGACGGGGACGGGCTATGGCTACACCTTC.

This clonotype was observed many times. The genes are TRBV5-1 and TRBJ2-2; a weak D match, TRBD1 (6 bases). Germline lookup yields CDR1 SGHRS and CDR2 YFSETQ. V lost 0 bases to trimming and J lost 1 base, with 7 bases between them. This CDR3 region has 15 residues. As DNA, the CDR3 is TGCGCCAGCAGCTTGGAGGGACAGAACACCGGGGAGCTGTTTTTT. This translates into CASSLEGQNTGELFF. Variable domain in full (rest from reference TRBV5-1 and TRBJ2-2): KAGVTQTPRYLIKTRGQQVTLSCSPISGHRSVSWYQQTPGQGLQFLFEYFSETQRNKGNFPGRFSGRQFSNSRSEMNVSTLELGDSALYLCASSLEGQNTGELFFGEGSRLTVL.

CDR3 loop: CASSLGTGSGNTEAFF. CDR3 bases: TGCGCCAGCAGCTTGGGGACAGGGAGTGGGAACACTGAAGCTTTCTTT. The V gene is TRBV5-1, the J gene TRBJ1-1; 8 bases are shared with TRBD1. After removal of 0 bases from V and 1 base from J, the junction contained 5 bases not matched to a gene. This CDR3 contains 16 residues. Germline-derived CDR1 and CDR2 are SGHRS and YFSETQ.

The chain employs TRBV12-3 or TRBV12-4 and TRBJ2-5; maybe TRBD2 (5 bases). Trimming took off 8 bases at V and 2 bases at J, with 12 bases between the two ends. The CDR3 contains 13 residues. CDR3 residues: CASGAGVQETQYF. The DNA for the CDR3 is TGTGCCAGCGGAGCCGGGGTACAAGAGACCCAGTACTTC.

The sample holds many counts of this clonotype. The CDR3 loop is CASSFGGGNEPQHF. The CDR3 DNA is TGCGCCAGCAGCTTCGGAGGGGGTAATGAGCCCCAGCATTTT. The gene calls are TRBV5-1 and TRBJ1-5, with a weak D call TRBD1 (6 bases). CDR3 length equals 14 residues. Per germline, CDR1 SGHRS and CDR2 YFSETQ. Trimming took 2 bases from V and 8 from J, leaving 14 bases between them.

This chain joins TRBV12-3 or TRBV12-4 and TRBJ1-2, with D possibly TRBD1 on 6 matching bases. CDR3 size: 15 residues. V shed 5 bases and J shed 0 bases, with 13 bases lying between them. The CDR3 DNA follows: TGTGCCAGCAGTCGGCAGGGGTGGGCTAACTATGGCTACACCTTC. Its protein is CASSRQGWANYGYTF.

This clonotype has only a few counts. The chain joins TRBV30 to TRBJ2-7, with 9 positions matching TRBD1. With V trimmed by 1 base and J by 1 base, 2 bases remained unmatched. The germline CDR1 and CDR2 sequences are GTSNPN and SVGIG (reference sequence). The CDR3 covers 14 residues. Here the CDR3 DNA reads TGTGCCTGGAGTGCCGACAGGGGGTCCTACGAGCAGTACTTC. Translation gives CAWSADRGSYEQYF. Filled out from reference TRBV30 and TRBJ2-7, the complete variable domain reads SQTIHQWPATLVQPVGSPLSLECTVEGTSNPNLYWYRQAAGRGLQLLFYSVGIGQISSEVPQNLSASRPQDRQFILSSKKLLLSDSGFYLCAWSADRGSYEQYFGPGTRLTVT.

At least ten counts were recorded for this clonotype. V gene TRBV10-3 combines with J gene TRBJ2-1; unclear D gene. The CDR3 spans 16 residues. Deletions cut 0 bases from V and 0 bases from J, with 9 bases between. The germline V gene encodes CDR1 ENHRY and CDR2 SYGVKD. CDR3 residues: CAISESRLSSYNEQFF. The CDR3 DNA reads TGTGCCATCAGTGAGTCTAGGTTGAGCTCCTACAATGAGCAGTTCTTC.

This clonotype has more than one count but fewer than ten. V and J are TRBV10-3 and TRBJ2-1; D gene unclear. The CDR3 has 12 residues. Trimming stripped 8 bases from V and 2 bases from J, with 7 bases between. CDR1 and CDR2 from the germline V gene are ENHRY and SYGVKD. The chain's CDR3 is CAIAMTYNEQFF. The CDR3 region has the DNA TGTGCCATCGCGATGACCTACAATGAGCAGTTCTTC.